A selection of T cell receptor beta chains follows, all from one sample in a study of post-analysis software for immune sequencing data. TCRdb itself ran the PCR reads through MiXCR, one entry per CDR3 protein. Found here are roughly 400,000 distinct CDR3 sequences, 30% to 40% of them singletons; the top ten hold less than 8%. The sample comprised blood. The receptors derive from a girl aged 2 to 10 with multiple sclerosis. CDR3s include the opening cysteine and the closing phenylalanine or tryptophan. D genes are given only for firm matches. Size tells how often a clone was seen (once, few, many) or the class of an expanded clone, and some rows leave it out.

TRBV28,-,TRBJ2-7,-,TGTGCCAGCAGTTTATGGCAGGGGTCCTACGAGCAGTACTTC,CASSLWQGSYEQYF
TRBV29-1,-,TRBJ1-4,-,TGCAGCGTTGAACGCAGCTCTAATGAAAAACTGTTTTCCGAAAAACTGTTTTTT,CSVERSSNEKLFSEKLFF
TRBV20-1,TRBD2,TRBJ2-7,-,TGCAGTGCTAGACCCTTGGGACTAGCGGGAGAGTGGGGGTACCAAGAGACCCAGTGCTTC,CSARPLGLAGEWGYQETQCF
TRBV27,TRBD2,TRBJ2-1,few,TGTGCCAGCAGTTCCCTCCTAGCGGGAGGGCCCGGTGAGCAGTTCTTC,CASSSLLAGGPGEQFF
TRBV29-1,-,TRBJ2-7,many,TGCAGCGTAAATCAGGGTTCCTACGAGCAGTACTTC,CSVNQGSYEQYF
TRBV7-2,-,TRBJ2-1,-,TGTGCCAGCAGCTCCCGGGCCGGCAATGAGCAGTTCTTC,CASSSRAGNEQFF
TRBV5-1,-,TRBJ2-1,few,TGCGCCAGCAGTCCGCCCACCTACAATGAGCAGTTCTTC,CASSPPTYNEQFF
TRBV5-1,TRBD1,TRBJ2-5,few,TGCGCCAGCAGCTTGACAGGGGCGGAAGAGACCCAGTACTTC,CASSLTGAEETQYF
TRBV20-1,TRBD2,TRBJ2-1,once,TGCAGTGCTAGGGGGCGGGAGACTTACTCCCACAATGAGCAGTTCTTC,CSARGRETYSHNEQFF
TRBV7-3,-,TRBJ2-1,-,TGTGCCAGCAGCTTAACGTATTTTGGCGCTGACAATGAGCAGTTCTTC,CASSLTYFGADNEQFF
TRBV28,-,TRBJ2-7,few,TGTGCCAGCAGTTTGGGGGTTGAATCCTACGAGCAGTACTTC,CASSLGVESYEQYF
TRBV29-1,TRBD1,TRBJ2-7,-,TGCAGCGTTGAGACGGCCGGACAGGGTATCTACGAGCAGTACTTC,CSVETAGQGIYEQYF
TRBV2,TRBD2,TRBJ2-1,-,TGTGCCAGCAGTGGTCGGACTAGCGGGGGGCACAATGAGCAGTTCTTC,CASSGRTSGGHNEQFF
TRBV7-2,-,TRBJ2-7,-,TGTGCCAGCAGCTTGTCTGACAGAGCCTACGAGCAGTACTTC,CASSLSDRAYEQYF
TRBV20-1,-,TRBJ2-7,few,TGCAGTGCTAGGGCCCCGGGGGCTTTGGGCGAGCAGTACTTC,CSARAPGALGEQYF
TRBV27,-,TRBJ2-7,-,TGTGCCAGCAGTTTCTCCCCCTCCTACGAGCAGTACTTC,CASSFSPSYEQYF
TRBV12-3/TRBV12-4,-,TRBJ1-4,-,TGTGCCAGCAGTTTCCTTATCGACGGGACGGCTGAAAAACGGTTTTTT,CASSFLIDGTAEKRFF
TRBV20-1,TRBD1,TRBJ2-7,-,TGCAGTGCTGCCCCGGGACAGGGCTCGGCCGAGCAGTACTTC,CSAAPGQGSAEQYF
TRBV6-5,TRBD2,TRBJ2-1,-,TGTGCCAGCAGTTACTCCTTTACGACTAGCGGGTTGGGGTACAATGAGCAGTTCTTC,CASSYSFTTSGLGYNEQFF
TRBV2,-,TRBJ1-6,-,TGTGCCAGCAGGGACGCGGACTCCTATAATTCACCCCTCCACTTT,CASRDADSYNSPLHF
TRBV5-1,-,TRBJ2-5,few,TGCGCCAGCAGCTTGGGGGGACGGGACATTTCGTACTTC,CASSLGGRDISYF
TRBV13,TRBD2,TRBJ2-7,-,TGTGCCAGCAGCCACGGGGGGAACGACTACGAGCAGTACTTC,CASSHGGNDYEQYF
TRBV3-1,-,TRBJ2-5,-,TGTGCCAGCAACCAGGCCCTTTTCGGTGAGCAGTACTTC,CASNQALFGEQYF
TRBV27,TRBD1,TRBJ2-1,few,TGTGCCAGCAGTTTACGGGAAACAGGGGTCAATGAGCAGTTCTTC,CASSLRETGVNEQFF
TRBV9,-,TRBJ2-5,-,TGTGCCAGCAGCGTATTGGGGCAGGGACAAGAGACCCAGTACTTC,CASSVLGQGQETQYF
TRBV7-9,-,TRBJ1-5,-,TGTGCCAGCAGGGCAGGAAATCAGCCCCAGCATTTT,CASRAGNQPQHF
TRBV18,-,TRBJ2-1,-,TGCGCCAGCTCACCGGTCGAAGGGGATGAGCAGTTCTTC,CASSPVEGDEQFF
TRBV7-9,TRBD1,TRBJ1-2,few,TGTGCCAGCAGCGAAACAGGGGTTGGGTATGGCTACACCTTC,CASSETGVGYGYTF
TRBV28,TRBD2,TRBJ2-1,-,TGTGCCAGCACTTCCGGGGCTAGCGGGACAAGGGTCTCAAATGAGCAGTTCTTC,CASTSGASGTRVSNEQFF
TRBV12-3/TRBV12-4,-,TRBJ1-5,-,TGTGCCAGCAGCCGACAGCTTAATCAGCCCCAGCATTTT,CASSRQLNQPQHF